The 28 T cell receptor beta chains below all came from one sample that was sequenced in a study of tumor-infiltrating lymphocytes in oesophageal squamous cell carcinoma. TCRdb ran MiXCR on the PCR reads and lists one entry per CDR3 protein. The sample contains around 12,000 distinct CDR3 sequences, 50% to 55% of which appear only once. What was sequenced was esophageal tumor tissue. Receptor source: a female donor with esophageal squamous cell carcinoma.

The J gene is TRBJ2-5, the V gene TRBV7-6; 14 bases are shared with TRBD2. TRBJ2-1 matches the DNA end more closely, so the J call is doubtful. This CDR3 region has 18 residues. Looked up from germline, CDR1 is SGHVS and CDR2 is FNYEAQ. The CDR3: CASSTSGTSGSNSYEQFF. In nucleotides, the CDR3 is TGTGCCAGCAGCACATCCGGGACTAGCGGGAGCAATAGCTATGAGCAGTTCTTC.

The chain uses TRBV19 and TRBJ2-3; possibly TRBD1 for D (5 bases). The J call may be mistaken, given a closer DNA end match to TRBJ2-5. Germline lookup yields CDR1 LNHDA and CDR2 SQIVND (reference sequence). The CDR3 length is 14 residues. The CDR3 loop is CASSIDRGQETQYF. In nucleotides, the CDR3 is TGTGCCAGTAGTATCGATAGGGGTCAGGAGACCCAGTACTTC.

The chain has TRBV7-6 and TRBJ2-1; 9 positions agree with TRBD2. The DNA matches TRBJ2-7 better at its end, which makes the J call doubtful. Germline values: CDR1 SGHVS, CDR2 FNYEAQ. This CDR3 is built from 14 residues. CDR3 residues: CASSNAAGGYEQYF. The CDR3 DNA reads as TGTGCCAGCAGTAATGCAGCGGGAGGCTACGAGCAGTACTTC.

This clonotype has at least ten counts. The rearrangement links TRBV28 to TRBJ1-3, with D perhaps matching TRBD1 (5 bases). The V end lost 6 bases, the J end lost 10 bases, and 13 bases lay between the germline ends. Germline CDR1 MDHEN, CDR2 SYDVKM. The CDR3 is 12 amino acids. For the CDR3, the DNA is TGTGCCAGCAGGGGGGGACTTTTGACCATATATTTT. Protein sequence: CASRGGLLTIYF. Based on the CDR3 plus reference TRBV28 and TRBJ1-3, the full variable domain is DVKVTQSSRYLVKRTGEKVFLECVQDMDHENMFWYRQDPGLGLRLIYFSYDVKMKEKGDIPEGYSVSREKKERFSLILESASTNQTSMYLCASRGGLLTIYFGEGSWLTVV.

The V call is TRBV7-2, the J call TRBJ2-3; the D call may be TRBD1 or TRBD2 (6 bases each). V lost 5 bases and J 2 bases, leaving 17 bases between the germline ends. This CDR3 contains 16 residues. Germline V lookup: CDR1 SGHTA, CDR2 FQGNSA. For the CDR3, the DNA is TGTGCCAGCAGCCACCCGAGGGGGGAGTACACAGATACGCAGTATTTT. Its protein is CASSHPRGEYTDTQYF.

The chain uses TRBV27 and TRBJ2-1; 8 nucleotides line up with TRBD2. The CDR3 consists of 14 residues. Germline CDR1 MNHEY, CDR2 SMNVEV (reference sequence). After removal of 10 bases from V and 4 bases from J, the junction contained 9 bases not matched to a gene. The CDR3 DNA reads as TGTGCCACATATCGGGGGGGCGATTACAATGAGCAGTTCTTC. Residues: CATYRGGDYNEQFF.

This chain links TRBV28 with TRBJ1-2; TRBD1 might be the D (5 bases). Germline CDR1 and CDR2: MDHEN and SYDVKM. Trimming cost V 3 bases and J 5 bases, with 13 bases left between them. This CDR3 is 14 amino acids long. The CDR3 sequence: CASSLGGPGYGYTF. The CDR3 nucleotides read TGTGCCAGCAGTTTGGGGGGTCCGGGATATGGCTACACCTTC.

On this clonotype: At one end the junction does not follow the germline gene, possibly because of a read error. The chain combines TRBV2 with TRBJ2-4, with D unresolved. Germline V lookup: CDR1 SNHLY, CDR2 FYNNEI. The CDR3 length is 14 residues. CDR3 sequence reads: CASSDWQVVSPLHF. CDR3 in DNA: TGTGCCAGCAGTGATTGGCAGGTGGTTTCACCCCTCCACTTC.

This clonotype was detected a few times. V gene TRBV6-1 combines with J gene TRBJ2-2, with 9 bases aligning to TRBD1. Per germline, CDR1 MNHNS and CDR2 SASEGT. Trimming cost V 5 bases and J 9 bases; bases outside gene matches: 10. This CDR3 is built from 15 residues. DNA of the CDR3: TGTGCCAGCAGTTTCTGGACAGGGGTGGATAGGGAGCTGTTTTTT. This encodes CASSFWTGVDRELFF.

This clonotype was counted once. The gene calls are TRBV7-6 and TRBJ2-1; 7 nucleotides line up with TRBD2. V lost 0 bases and J lost 4; bases outside the gene matches: 9. CDR3 size: 17 residues. Germline V gives CDR1 SGHVS, CDR2 FNYEAQ. This chain's CDR3 is CASSLAQGLAEYNEQFF. The CDR3 DNA reads TGTGCCAGCAGCTTAGCTCAAGGGCTAGCGGAGTACAATGAGCAGTTCTTC.

This rearrangement joins TRBV7-2 to TRBJ2-1; 9 bases fit TRBD1. Near its end, the DNA agrees better with TRBJ2-7, so the J call may be wrong. Germline loops: CDR1 SGHTA, CDR2 FQGNSA. The CDR3 runs to 14 residues. The CDR3: CASSYRTGAYEQYF. The DNA for the CDR3 is TGTGCCAGCAGCTACCGGACAGGGGCCTACGAGCAGTACTTC.

The chain couples TRBV6-2 or TRBV6-3 to TRBJ1-5; the match to TRBD1 covers 9 bases. Germline CDR1 is MNHEY and CDR2 is SVGEGT. CDR3 length: 14 residues. Unmatched junction bases numbered 3, after V lost 5 bases and J lost 4 bases. CDR3 in amino acids: CASSEDRGNQPQHF. In nucleotides, the CDR3 is TGTGCCAGCAGTGAGGACAGGGGAAATCAGCCCCAGCATTTT.

This sequence joins TRBV6-5 and TRBJ2-6; D not certain. The CDR3 runs to 14 residues. Looked up from germline, CDR1 is MNHEY and CDR2 is SVGAGI. With 2 bases removed from V and 0 bases from J, the gap between germline ends came to 2 bases. CDR3 sequence reads: CASSYGSGANVLTF. The CDR3 DNA reads as TGTGCCAGCAGTTACGGCTCTGGGGCCAACGTCCTGACTTTC.

V usage is TRBV24-1 and J usage is TRBJ2-4; 7 bases line up with TRBD1. Trimming cost V 7 bases and J 13 bases; bases outside gene matches: 12. From germline, CDR1 is KGHDR and CDR2 SFDVKD. CDR3 length: 13 amino acids. The CDR3, as DNA: TGTGCCACCAGACAGGGGAGCACAGATACGCAGTACTTC. It encodes CATRQGSTDTQYF.

The chain recombines TRBV11-2 with TRBJ1-1; 8 positions agree with TRBD1. The J call may be faulty, since TRBJ1-6 better matches the DNA end. The germline CDR1 and CDR2 sequences are SGHAT and FQNNGV. This CDR3 has 15 residues. CDR3 sequence (DNA): TGTGCCAGCAGCTTAGTAACAGGGGGGAATTCACCCCTCCACTTT. Amino acids: CASSLVTGGNSPLHF.

This clonotype was seen ten or more times. The V and J genes are TRBV10-2 and TRBJ1-1, with TRBD1 identical over 8 bases. CDR3 length: 14 residues. CDR1 and CDR2 from the germline V gene are WSHSY and SAAADI. With 10 bases clipped from V and 4 bases from J, the junction kept 11 bases outside the gene matches. The CDR3 loop reads CATRGGTGGTEAFF. CDR3 DNA sequence: TGCGCCACCAGAGGGGGGACAGGCGGCACTGAAGCTTTCTTT.

V usage is TRBV27 and J usage is TRBJ2-3; TRBD2 might be the D (6 bases). The CDR3 loop spans 13 amino acids. Per germline, CDR1 MNHEY and CDR2 SMNVEV (reference sequence). With 4 bases removed from V and 5 bases from J, the gap between germline ends came to 10 bases. The CDR3 bases are TGTGCCAGCAGTTCCTGGGGAGGAGATACGCAGTATTTT. This translates into CASSSWGGDTQYF.

In this sample, this clonotype turned up once. This chain uses TRBV12-3 or TRBV12-4 with TRBJ2-1; 11 bases match TRBD2. This CDR3 has 17 amino acids. V lost 10 bases, J lost 3 bases, and 14 bases stayed unmatched. CDR3 sequence: CATKGASGRNDYNEQFF. The CDR3 DNA sequence: TGTGCCACCAAAGGGGCTAGCGGGAGGAACGACTACAATGAGCAGTTCTTC.

V usage is TRBV11-3 and J usage is TRBJ1-3; D uncertain. The CDR3 sequence is 14 residues long. Trimming removed 0 bases from V and 2 bases from J, with 5 bases in between. Germline lookup yields CDR1 SGHNT and CDR2 YENEEA. Here the CDR3 reads CASSLDFAGNTIYF. The CDR3 DNA follows: TGTGCCAGCAGCTTAGATTTCGCTGGAAACACCATATATTTT.

V gene TRBV6-2 or TRBV6-3 combines with J gene TRBJ1-4; D is ambiguous. The germline V gene has CDR1 MNHEY and CDR2 SVGEGT. The V gene lost 5 bases and the J gene lost 4 bases, with 11 bases spanning the gap. This CDR3 region has 14 residues. CDR3 DNA sequence: TGTGCCAGCAGTGATGGATCTAGTAATGAAAAACTGTTTTTT. As protein: CASSDGSSNEKLFF.

DNA of the CDR3: TGTGCCAGCAGTTACTCCCGAACAGGGTCAAAAGAGCAGTTCTTC. The encoded protein is CASSYSRTGSKEQFF. V usage is TRBV6-5 and J usage is TRBJ2-7; D perhaps matches TRBD1 (6 bases). The J call is in doubt because the DNA end fits TRBJ2-1 better. Germline CDR1 is MNHEY and CDR2 is SVGAGI. The CDR3 has 15 residues.

The rearrangement uses TRBV10-3 and TRBJ2-3; D uncertain. V shed 2 bases and J shed 2 bases, with 8 bases lying between them. The CDR3 sequence is 14 residues long. Germline CDR1 and CDR2: ENHRY and SYGVKD. The CDR3 DNA follows: TGTGCCATCAGTGAGGTGGATCTCACAGATACGCAGTATTTT. It translates to CAISEVDLTDTQYF.

The chain links TRBV7-6 to TRBJ2-5; TRBD1 matches at 8 bases. The CDR3 is 14 residues long. Germline CDR1 and CDR2: SGHVS and FNYEAQ. Trimming cost V 5 bases and J 4 bases; bases outside gene matches: 6. Here the CDR3 reads CASSRQGTGETQYF. The CDR3 DNA is TGTGCCAGCAGCCGACAGGGGACCGGAGAGACCCAGTACTTC.

In the case of this clonotype: Without the conserved terminal phenylalanine or tryptophan, this CDR3 likely stems from a read error. No DNA is shown, since the ends of the CDR3 on it are uncertain; the CDR3 is the one TCRdb lists. This sequence joins TRBV7-2 and TRBJ2-3; the tabulated D call, TRBD1, remains unverified against the DNA. Germline V gives CDR1 SGHTA, CDR2 FQGNSA. The CDR3 extends over 17 residues, inclusive of both ends. The CDR3 loop is CASSLAGTGEETQYFGP.

The chain recombines TRBV12-3 or TRBV12-4 with TRBJ2-2; TRBD2 matches 10 bases. J gave up 7 bases and V 6 bases, and 11 bases lay outside the gene matches. This CDR3 spans 16 amino acids. CDR3 loop: CASRNGVAGGHGELFF. In nucleotides, the CDR3 is TGTGCCAGCAGGAACGGGGTAGCGGGAGGTCACGGGGAGCTGTTTTTT.

In this sample, this clonotype turned up a few times. J is TRBJ2-2 and V is TRBV7-3, with a weak D call TRBD1 (6 bases). CDR1 is SGHTA and CDR2 is FQGTGA in the germline V gene. The CDR3 has 16 residues. V was shortened by 5 bases and J by 6 bases, with 19 bases between the two germline ends. The CDR3 region is CASSQDRLTVSGELFF. The CDR3 coding sequence is TGTGCCAGCAGCCAAGACAGGCTAACCGTTTCCGGGGAGCTGTTTTTT.

The table lists this clonotype with many counts. This chain links TRBV6-6 with TRBJ2-5; 13 bases line up with TRBD2. The CDR3 has 18 residues. V lost 0 bases and J lost 4; bases outside the gene matches: 8. Per germline, CDR1 MNHNY and CDR2 SVGAGI (reference sequence). The chain's CDR3 is CASSYSGLAGEGAETQYF. The CDR3, as DNA: TGTGCCAGCAGTTACTCAGGACTAGCGGGAGAAGGCGCAGAGACCCAGTACTTC.

Judged by abundance, this clonotype is medium-sized. The rearrangement links TRBV25-1 to TRBJ2-6; the match to TRBD1 covers 7 bases. Looked up from germline, CDR1 is MGHDK and CDR2 is SYGVNS. This CDR3 is 16 amino acids long. V was pared by 5 bases and J by 4 bases, with 8 bases of the junction left unmatched. CDR3 bases: TGTGCCAGCAGTCCACTCGGGACAGCCGGGGCCAACGTCCTGACTTTC. Translating it yields CASSPLGTAGANVLTF.